The next 10 T cell receptor beta chains were all read from a single sample in a study of OX40 agonist ivuxolimab in advanced cancers. Method: immunoSEQ multiplex PCR; TCRdb's copy keeps in-frame clones and lacks some. Here the sample spans 70,000 to 80,000 clones, around 90% being singletons. The sample was CD4+ or CD8+ T cells sorted from blood, taken in a trial of the OX40 agonist ivuxolimab. Receptor source: an adult with an advanced solid tumor such as melanoma, head and neck, liver or kidney cancer.

The rearrangement uses TRBV4-1 and TRBJ2-3; 8 bases fit TRBD2. The J segment lost 4 bases and the V segment lost 1 base, leaving 13 bases of the junction unmatched. Germline CDR1 reads MGHRA; CDR2 reads YSYEKL. This CDR3 comprises 18 residues. The CDR3 here is CASSQVLRGTGGADTQYF. The CDR3 DNA reads TGCGCCAGCAGCCAAGTACTAAGAGGGACGGGAGGGGCAGATACGCAGTATTTT.

CDR3 nucleotides: TGTGCCAGCAGTCCGGGGCGACGGGAAAGTTCACCCCTCCACTTT. This encodes CASSPGRRESSPLHF. V usage is TRBV5-6 and J usage is TRBJ1-6; D might be TRBD1 (5 bases). The CDR3 is 15 amino acids. Germline values: CDR1 SGHDT, CDR2 YYEEEE. V shed 5 bases and J shed 9 bases, with 18 bases lying between them. The full variable domain, rest sourced from reference TRBV5-6 and TRBJ1-6, is DAGVTQSPTHLIKTRGQQVTLRCSPKSGHDTVSWYQQALGQGPQFIFQYYEEEERQRGNFPDRFSGHQFPNYSSELNVNALLLGDSALYLCASSPGRRESSPLHFGNGTRLTVT.

The count of this clone is one. The chain carries TRBV12-5 and TRBJ2-2, with 9 bases aligning to TRBD2. V shed 0 bases, J shed 4 bases, and the junction held 6 bases outside the gene matches. Germline CDR1 and CDR2: LGHNT and FRNRAP. The CDR3 runs 17 residues. The CDR3 region is CASGLVQAGGVTGELFF. In nucleotides, the CDR3 is TGTGCTAGTGGTTTGGTACAGGCGGGAGGGGTCACCGGGGAGCTGTTTTTT.

The CDR3 loop is CASSGGTSGRAALYNEQFF. In DNA, the CDR3 is TGCGCCAGCAGCGGGGGGACTAGCGGGAGAGCAGCCCTCTACAATGAGCAGTTCTTC. The J gene is TRBJ2-1, the V gene TRBV5-1; 14 bases agree with TRBD2. Trimming took 4 bases from V and 3 from J; bases not matched to a gene: 12. The CDR3 sequence is 19 residues long. Germline lookup yields CDR1 SGHRS and CDR2 YFSETQ.

The chain combines TRBV13 with TRBJ2-7, with D tentatively TRBD1 (6 bases). Trimming shortened V by 3 bases and J by 6 bases, and 12 bases separated the two germline ends. This CDR3 comprises 13 residues. Germline V gene sequence: CDR1 PRHDT, CDR2 FYEKMQ (reference sequence). For the CDR3, the DNA is TGTGCCAGCAGCTTTTATTCGACAGGCGAGCAGTACTTC. Its translation is CASSFYSTGEQYF.

This clone appeared a single time. The chain recombines TRBV2 with TRBJ1-2, with 7 nucleotides matching TRBD1. This CDR3 has 14 residues. CDR1 and CDR2 from the germline V gene are SNHLY and FYNNEI. With 5 bases clipped from V and 7 bases from J, the junction kept 10 bases outside the gene matches. The CDR3 protein is CASSWDSSPGGYTF. The CDR3, as DNA: TGTGCCAGCAGTTGGGACAGCTCCCCGGGTGGCTACACCTTC. Drawing the rest from reference TRBV2 and TRBJ1-2, the complete variable domain is EPEVTQTPSHQVTQMGQEVILRCVPISNHLYFYWYRQILGQKVEFLVSFYNNEISEKSEIFDDQFSVERPDGSNFTLKIRSTKLEDSAMYFCASSWDSSPGGYTFGSGTRLTVV.

V gene TRBV28 combines with J gene TRBJ2-7, with D tentatively TRBD1 (6 bases). Germline loops: CDR1 MDHEN, CDR2 SYDVKM. The CDR3 loop spans 15 amino acids. With 5 bases removed from V and 0 bases from J, the gap between germline ends came to 14 bases. The CDR3 bases are TGTGCCAGCAGTCCTCGGACAGACCCCTCCTACGAGCAGTACTTC. This sequence encodes CASSPRTDPSYEQYF.

This chain connects TRBV19 to TRBJ2-5; weak D call: TRBD2 (5 bases). The CDR3 has 14 amino acids. The ends were cut back, 5 bases at V and 1 base at J, with 11 bases in the middle. Germline assignment: CDR1 LNHDA and CDR2 SQIVND (reference sequence). CDR3 sequence reads: CASSARDLQETQYF. CDR3 in DNA: TGTGCCAGTAGTGCACGGGATCTCCAAGAGACCCAGTACTTC.

This clone was seen once. This rearrangement joins TRBV6-6 to TRBJ1-5, with D maybe TRBD1 (5 bases). The V end was cut by 1 base, the J end by 2 bases, with 12 bases between. CDR1 MNHNY and CDR2 SVGAGI come from the germline V gene (reference sequence). The CDR3 sequence is 16 residues long. CDR3 DNA sequence: TGTGCCAGCAGTTACTTGGGGCAAGAGGGCAATCAGCCCCAGCATTTT. Translation: CASSYLGQEGNQPQHF.

The chain recombines TRBV9 with TRBJ1-5; D might be TRBD1 (5 bases). CDR1 and CDR2 (germline): SGDLS, YYNGEE. Trimming shortened V by 4 bases and J by 0 bases, and 11 bases separated the two germline ends. The CDR3 is made up of 15 amino acids. CDR3 sequence (DNA): TGTGCCAGCAGCCGGGACCCGAATAGCAATCAGCCCCAGCATTTT. Translation: CASSRDPNSNQPQHF.